The source of this T cell receptor beta chain is a study of T cell responses to AZD1222 COVID-19 vaccine. Study observations and caveats: Donors, mostly white British, included more females; clonal diversity was possibly underestimated. Rises in breadth and depth of Spike-specific TCRs came after two AZD1222 doses.

A note on this clone: As yet, its antigen is unknown.

The CDR3 is 11 residues long. Trimming stripped 2 bases from V and 6 bases from J, with 8 bases between. In germline, CDR1 is GTSNPN, CDR2 SVGIG (reference sequence). The method was immunoSEQ multiplex PCR; TCRdb's version includes in-frame clones alone and lacks a portion of them. The sample lists around 74,000 clones, about 90% occurring once. This chain joins TRBV30 and TRBJ2-7; D unclear. The sequencing here drew on peripheral blood, taken on day 0 of MenACWY control vaccination. This sequence was found in an adult in good health. Here the CDR3 DNA reads TGTGCCTGGAGTACAGTGAGCGAGCAGTACTTC. It is translated as CAWSTVSEQYF. The full variable domain, its missing parts supplied by reference TRBV30 and TRBJ2-7, is SQTIHQWPATLVQPVGSPLSLECTVEGTSNPNLYWYRQAAGRGLQLLFYSVGIGQISSEVPQNLSASRPQDRQFILSSKKLLLSDSGFYLCAWSTVSEQYFGPGTRLTVT.